This T cell receptor (beta chain) was documented in a study of response to subunit inactivated influenza vaccine. V shed 6 bases, J shed 0 bases, and the junction held 2 bases outside the gene matches. CDR3 size: 15 residues. Germline V gives CDR1 SEHNR, CDR2 FQNEAQ (reference sequence). TCRdb called the RT-PCR reads again in MiXCR, with one record for every CDR3 protein. The sample lists hundreds of thousands of distinct CDR3 sequences; under 20% were seen once. Broader study findings: The authors suggested that few new T cells are recruited per seasonal influenza vaccination.

This clonotype was seen ten or more times. The antigen is not known. This TCR was sampled from a man aged 45 to 65 who received an inactivated influenza vaccine. The chain joins TRBV7-9 to TRBJ2-1; TRBD2 aligns across 10 bases. This specimen consisted of PBMCs from blood, obtained approximately 5 days after vaccination. In nucleotides, the CDR3 is TGTGCCAGCAGGTCTAGCGGGAGCTCCTACAATGAGCAGTTCTTC. Translating it yields CASRSSGSSYNEQFF.